This entry features one T cell receptor (beta chain) sequence. Measured with immunoSEQ multiplex PCR; TCRdb has only the in-frame clones, and not every one. Counted here are about 270,000 clones, 86% occurring once; the ten biggest clones make up about 5.4%. The CDR3 covers 13 residues. V lost 8 bases and J lost 4; bases outside the gene matches: 7. The germline V gene encodes CDR1 MNHEY and CDR2 SVGAGI. The sample is drawn from a study of blood T cell repertoires in COVID-19. Overall study: Acute and convalescent COVID-19 specimens originated in the United States, Italy and Spain.

Recruited during active infection, patients (from Seattle) were subsequently followed longitudinally. Material: peripheral blood. The V call is TRBV6-5, the J call TRBJ1-1; TRBD1 matches at 7 bases. This clonotype was obtained from a woman older than 75 with COVID-19, enrolled during active disease. CDR3 sequence (DNA): TGTGCCAGCCATCAATCAGGGGGCACTGAAGCTTTCTTT. It yields the protein CASHQSGGTEAFF.